This TCR beta chain stems from a study of shared clonotypes between healthy human individuals. About the research overall: The donors, two women and three men, were aged 18 to 49. Overall study findings and caveats: Sharing across four donors was highest in naive CD4 (roughly 5%) and lowest in memory CD8 (0.4%). Relative to clonotypes present in all four donors, those not shared had lower generation probabilities.

The donor population consisted of healthy HIV-negative adults with no recent acute infections or vaccinations. TCRdb's table, derived via immunoSEQ multiplex PCR, lists solely in-frame clones and lacks some. The table includes about 1.1 million clones, 75% to 80% detected once. Germline V gene data show CDR1 as SEHNR and CDR2 as FQNEAQ (reference sequence). The CDR3 length is 16 residues. This clone was observed a handful of times. No antigen is known for it. An end of the junction does not agree with germline; a read error may underlie this. The source of this sequence is a man aged 18-30 years in good health. Some clones in this sample may be carry-over from other donors' samples. Sequenced material: memory CD4+ T cells from PBMCs. Sample subset: CD45RA-negative fraction. This chain links TRBV7-9 with TRBJ2-2; tentatively, D is TRBD1 (6 bases). CDR3 loop: CASSLAGTGKAGELFF. The CDR3 nucleotides read TGTGCCAGCAGTTTAGCCGGCACAGGGAAAGCCGGGGAGCTGTTTTTT.